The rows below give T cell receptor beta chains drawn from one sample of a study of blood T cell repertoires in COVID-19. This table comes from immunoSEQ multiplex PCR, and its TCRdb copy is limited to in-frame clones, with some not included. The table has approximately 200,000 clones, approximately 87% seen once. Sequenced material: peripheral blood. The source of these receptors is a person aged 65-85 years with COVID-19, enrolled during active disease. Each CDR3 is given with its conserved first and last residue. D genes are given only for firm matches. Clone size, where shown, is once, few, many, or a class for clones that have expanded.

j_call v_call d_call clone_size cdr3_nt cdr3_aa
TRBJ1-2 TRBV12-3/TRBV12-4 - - TGTGCCAGCAGTTTACCAGATACCTATGGCTACACCTTC CASSLPDTYGYTF
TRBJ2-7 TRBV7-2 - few TGTGCCAGCAGCTTAGGTCTAGACTCCTACGAGCAGTACTTC CASSLGLDSYEQYF
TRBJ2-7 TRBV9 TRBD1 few TGTGCCAGCAGCGAGGGACAGGGAAAAATCTACGAGCAGTACTTC CASSEGQGKIYEQYF
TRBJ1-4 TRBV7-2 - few TGTGCCTCCGGAGCGGGGATTGCTAACGAAAAACTGTTTTTT CASGAGIANEKLFF
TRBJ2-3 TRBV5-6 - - TGTGCCAGCAGCCTACGCGAGGGAATCCGCACAGATACGCAGTATTTT CASSLREGIRTDTQYF
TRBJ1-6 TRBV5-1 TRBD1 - TGCGCCAGCAGCCCCGGGACAGCCTCCTATAATTCACCCCTCCACTTT CASSPGTASYNSPLHF
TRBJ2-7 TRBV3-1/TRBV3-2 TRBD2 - TGTGCCAGCAGCCAATCTTACCCGACGACAGGGAGGTCTAGCGGGGGCCCCTACGAGCAGTACTTC CASSQSYPTTGRSSGGPYEQYF
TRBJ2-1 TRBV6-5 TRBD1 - TGTGCCAGCAGAAGGGACAGAGAGCAGTTCTTC CASRRDREQFF
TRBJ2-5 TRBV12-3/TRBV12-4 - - TGTGCCAGCAGTTTCGTCCAGACCCAGTACTTC CASSFVQTQYF
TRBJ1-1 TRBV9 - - TGTGCCACTTCCGCGGGTGATATGAACACTGAAGCTTTCTTT CATSAGDMNTEAFF
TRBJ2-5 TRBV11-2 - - TGTGCCAGCAGCACCTCCAGTACCCAGTACTTC CASSTSSTQYF
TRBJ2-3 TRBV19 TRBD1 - TGTGCCAGCGGGACAGGGTCCACAGATACGCAGTATTTT CASGTGSTDTQYF
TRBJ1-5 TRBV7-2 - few TGTGCCAGCAGCTCCCAGGGCGCCCAGCCCCAGCATTTT CASSSQGAQPQHF
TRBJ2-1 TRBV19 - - - CASVGQGSFGFF
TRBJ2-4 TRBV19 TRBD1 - TGTGCCAGTAGTATCTCGACAGGGGGCAGCGACCTAGCCAAAAACATTCAGTACTTC CASSISTGGSDLAKNIQYF
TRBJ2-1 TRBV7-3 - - TGTGCCAGCAGCGCTACAGGGTTCCCGCATCGGGATGAGCAGTTCTTC CASSATGFPHRDEQFF
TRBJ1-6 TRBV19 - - TGTGCCAGTAGTATGGAGGGGCGGTCACCCCTCCACTTT CASSMEGRSPLHF
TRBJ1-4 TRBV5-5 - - TGTGCCAGCAGCCCGGGTTCAACTAATGAAAAACTGTTTTTT CASSPGSTNEKLFF
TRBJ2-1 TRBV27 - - TGTGCCAGCAGTTTAAATGCGCGGTGGAGACAGAGCTCCTACAATGAGCAGTTCTTC CASSLNARWRQSSYNEQFF
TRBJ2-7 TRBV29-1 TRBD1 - TGCAGCGTAGAGCCGGGACAGGGGAACGAGCAGTACTTC CSVEPGQGNEQYF
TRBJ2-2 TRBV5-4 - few TGTGCCAGCAGCTTGTTGCACACCACCGGGGAGCTGTTTTTT CASSLLHTTGELFF
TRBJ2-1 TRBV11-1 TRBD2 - TGTGCCAGCAGAGACGGGACTAGCGGATACAATGAGCAGTTCTTC CASRDGTSGYNEQFF
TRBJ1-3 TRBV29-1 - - TGCAGCGTTGGAGTGTCGGGTGCTGGAAACACCATATATTTT CSVGVSGAGNTIYF
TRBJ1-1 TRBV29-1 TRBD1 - TGCAGCGTTTCACAGGGGGCTACTGAAGCTTTCTTT CSVSQGATEAFF
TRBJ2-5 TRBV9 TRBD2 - TGTGCCAGCAGCACCTGGGCTAGCGGGGGACAAGAGACCCAGTACTTC CASSTWASGGQETQYF
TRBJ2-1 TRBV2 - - TGTGCCAGCAGTGAAGATGTGGGAGTAGAAAATGAGCAGTTCTTC CASSEDVGVENEQFF
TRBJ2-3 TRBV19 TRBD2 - TGTGCCAGTAGTATACCAGCCCTAAGCGGGGGGGCAGATACGCAGTATTTT CASSIPALSGGADTQYF
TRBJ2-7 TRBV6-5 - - TGTGCCAGCAGCCAATCCCTCCCCCCGGGGTACGAGCAGTACTTC CASSQSLPPGYEQYF
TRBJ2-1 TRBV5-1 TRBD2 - TGCGCCAGCAGCTTGGGGACTAGCGGGACCGGTGAGCAGTTCTTC CASSLGTSGTGEQFF
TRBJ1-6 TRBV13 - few TGTGCCAGCAGCTTCTCCGGACAGCGGGGTTCACCCCTCCACTTT CASSFSGQRGSPLHF
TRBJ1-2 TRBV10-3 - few TGTGCCATCAGTCGGCAGGGGAATGGCTACACCTTC CAISRQGNGYTF
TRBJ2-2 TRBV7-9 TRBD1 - TGTGCCAGCAGCTTAGTGTTCGAGACAGGGGACACCGGGGAGCTGTTTTTT CASSLVFETGDTGELFF
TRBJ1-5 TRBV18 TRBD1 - TGTGCCAGCTCACCATTAGGGGGCGATCAGCCCCAGCATTTT CASSPLGGDQPQHF
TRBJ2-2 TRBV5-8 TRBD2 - TGTGCCAGCAGCCCGGAGCGGGGCTCCGGGGAGCTGTTTTTT CASSPERGSGELFF
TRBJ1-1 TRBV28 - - TGTGCCAGCAAGGAGGGAGGGAACACTGAAGCTTTCTTT CASKEGGNTEAFF
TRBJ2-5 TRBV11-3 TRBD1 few TGTGCCAGCAGCGGGGGACAGGGAGGGTACCAAGAGACCCAGTACTTC CASSGGQGGYQETQYF
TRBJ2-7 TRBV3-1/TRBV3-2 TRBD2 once TGTGCCAGCAGCCAAACTAGCGGGAGTGTCTCAGGCGAGCAGTACTTC CASSQTSGSVSGEQYF